Listed below are T cell receptor beta chains from one sample, sequenced in a study of CD8 T cells in ankylosing spondylitis. TCRdb re-analysed the 5' RACE reads in MiXCR, keeping a single row per CDR3 protein. The table records a few hundred thousand distinct CDR3 sequences, 9.5% to 13% of them present only once. Sequencing was carried out using blood, either unsorted or a sorted T cell fraction (not recorded which). The receptors derive from a female donor with ankylosing spondylitis or in good health (not recorded which). Both conserved end residues are part of each CDR3. The D gene is left open where the match is weak. Not all rows give a size; the values are once, few, many and, for expanded clones, a class.

TGCGCCAGCAGTGGCACCGCGGGAGGGTTTGGGCAGCCCCAGCATTTT,CASSGTAGGFGQPQHF,16,TRBJ1-5,.,many,TRBV10-2
TGCAGCGTCGCCCCGACAGGGCGAGGAAACACCATATATTTT,CSVAPTGRGNTIYF,14,TRBJ1-3,TRBD1,many,TRBV29-1
TGCGCCAGCAGCTCCCGGGGGACAGGGGTGACCAATGAGCAGTTCTTC,CASSSRGTGVTNEQFF,16,TRBJ2-1,TRBD1,many,TRBV5-1
TGTGCCAGCAGTTTAGGGGGACGCGCGAAGGATACGCAGTATTTT,CASSLGGRAKDTQYF,15,TRBJ2-3,.,many,TRBV28
TGCAGTGCCCCGACTAGCGGGGACACCGGGGAGCTGTTTTTT,CSAPTSGDTGELFF,14,TRBJ2-2,TRBD2,.,TRBV20-1
TGCAGTGCTAGAGCCCTCTCTGAAGCTTTCTTT,CSARALSEAFF,11,TRBJ1-1,.,.,TRBV20-1
TGTGCCACCCGACAGGGGTATGAAAACATTCAGTACTTC,CATRQGYENIQYF,13,TRBJ2-4,TRBD1,few,TRBV6-1
TGCGCCAGCGGGAGAGGAGGGGCCGACACTGAAGCTTTCTTT,CASGRGGADTEAFF,14,TRBJ1-1,.,many,TRBV5-1
TGCGCCAGCAGCCAAGATGAAGGCGCTCCCGGGGAGCTGTTTTTT,CASSQDEGAPGELFF,15,TRBJ2-2,.,.,TRBV4-3
TGCAGTGCTAGAGTAGCTAGCGTCACCTACGAGCAGTACTTC,CSARVASVTYEQYF,14,TRBJ2-7,.,many,TRBV20-1
TGCGCCAGCAGCCAAGGGAGAGGCTATGAGCAGTTCTTC,CASSQGRGYEQFF,13,TRBJ2-1,.,many,TRBV4-3
TGCGCCAGCAGCATGGACAGGAGCAGTCAGTACTTC,CASSMDRSSQYF,12,TRBJ2-4,TRBD1,.,TRBV5-1
TGTGCCAGCAGCCAAGGGAGGACAGGGCGTGAAGCTTTCTTT,CASSQGRTGREAFF,14,TRBJ1-1,TRBD1,few,TRBV3-1
TGTGCCAGCCTGCAGGGGGCGAACGTGAGGTACGAGCAGTACTTC,CASLQGANVRYEQYF,15,TRBJ2-7,TRBD1,few,TRBV7-2
TGTGCCAGCAGCCAAGGTCTAGTTACTGAAAAACTGTTTTTT,CASSQGLVTEKLFF,14,TRBJ1-4,.,many,TRBV3-1
TGTGCCAGCAGCCTAAGGGTAACCGGGGAGCTGTTTTTT,CASSLRVTGELFF,13,TRBJ2-2,.,many,TRBV11-2
TGCAGTGCGAACCTAGGGGGAGCCCAGCATTTT,CSANLGGAQHF,11,TRBJ1-5,.,many,TRBV20-1
TGCGCCAGCAGCCCCCGGACCAGTCTTAGTCTTGACGAGCAGTACTTC,CASSPRTSLSLDEQYF,16,TRBJ2-7,.,few,TRBV5-1
TGTGCCAGCAGTGTCGCGCAGGGGGGTTACTACGAGCAGTACTTC,CASSVAQGGYYEQYF,15,TRBJ2-7,.,few,TRBV6-1
TGTGCCAGCACTGGGGGGTCCCTCTACGAGCAGTACTTC,CASTGGSLYEQYF,13,TRBJ2-7,.,few,TRBV5-5
TGCAGTGCTACCCGCGGGACTACTAGCTCCTACGAGCAGTACTTC,CSATRGTTSSYEQYF,15,TRBJ2-7,TRBD2,many,TRBV20-1
TGTGCCAGCAGAAACAGGGGTCCCTACAATGAGCAGTTCTTC,CASRNRGPYNEQFF,14,TRBJ2-1,TRBD1,many,TRBV11-2
TGTGCCAGCAGTTTACTTGGGGAAAAACTGTTTTTT,CASSLLGEKLFF,12,TRBJ1-4,.,many,TRBV28
TGCGCCAGCAGCCAAGACAGGGTACCTGGGGCCAACGTCCTGACTTTC,CASSQDRVPGANVLTF,16,TRBJ2-6,.,.,TRBV4-1
TGTGCCAGCAGTTCCCACAGTAGCAATCAGCCCCAGCATTTT,CASSSHSSNQPQHF,14,TRBJ1-5,.,many,TRBV27
TGTGCCAGCAGTGAGTGGTTGGACCAGCCCCAGCATTTT,CASSEWLDQPQHF,13,TRBJ1-5,.,many,TRBV2
TGTGCCAGCAGCCAAGATCCCAACGAGCAGTACTTC,CASSQDPNEQYF,12,TRBJ2-7,.,few,TRBV4-2
TGTGCCAGCAGCCAAGCCGACCTCGTAGTAAACACTGAAGCTTTCTTT,CASSQADLVVNTEAFF,16,TRBJ1-1,.,few,TRBV14
TGCGCCAGCAGCTTGGAGAGAGGGGGCGATTCTAACTATGGCTACACCTTC,CASSLERGGDSNYGYTF,17,TRBJ1-2,TRBD1,few,TRBV5-1
TGTGCCAGCAGTTTATTCCGGGACCCCCAGCATTTT,CASSLFRDPQHF,12,TRBJ1-5,.,many,TRBV12-3/TRBV12-4
TGTGCCAGCAGCTCTCGGGACCCCCGGGGCTACACCTTC,CASSSRDPRGYTF,13,TRBJ1-2,.,few,TRBV5-6
TGTGCCAGCAGACCACAGGGGGCGGTCAAAAGGCAGCCCCAGCATTTT,CASRPQGAVKRQPQHF,16,TRBJ1-5,TRBD1,many,TRBV6-1
TGCGCCAGCCGCCAATACACCGGGGAGCTGTTTTTT,CASRQYTGELFF,12,TRBJ2-2,.,many,TRBV10-2
TGTGCCAGCAGTTTTCAGGGGGGAACTACTGAAGCTTTCTTT,CASSFQGGTTEAFF,14,TRBJ1-1,TRBD1,many,TRBV12-3/TRBV12-4